The 32 T cell receptor beta chains reported below all come from one sample, sequenced in a study of shared clonotypes between healthy human individuals. The method was immunoSEQ multiplex PCR; TCRdb's version includes in-frame clones alone and lacks a portion of them. The table has about 2 million clones, 90% to 95% seen once. Sequencing was performed on naive CD4+ T cells sorted from blood. Subset in this sample: CD45RA+ positively selected. These receptors were obtained from a man younger than 35 in good health.

The V call is TRBV6-6, the J call TRBJ1-1, with 7 bases fitting TRBD1. The junction had 16 bases not matched to a gene; V was cut back by 7 bases and J by 8 bases. Germline V gene lookup returns CDR1 MNHNY and CDR2 SVGAGI (reference sequence). This CDR3 is built from 15 residues. Here the CDR3 DNA reads TGTGCCAGCAAAGGAACAGAGACAGGGTCTCTGGAAGCTTTCTTT. The encoded protein is CASKGTETGSLEAFF.

The chain employs TRBV6-5 and TRBJ1-5; TRBD1 aligns across 11 bases. With 2 bases clipped from V and 5 bases from J, the junction kept 2 bases outside the gene matches. Germline assignment: CDR1 MNHEY and CDR2 SVGAGI. The CDR3 is 15 amino acids. The CDR3: CASSYRTGGHQPQHF. CDR3 coding DNA: TGTGCCAGCAGTTACCGGACAGGGGGCCATCAGCCCCAGCATTTT.

V gene TRBV2 combines with J gene TRBJ1-3; 7 nucleotides line up with TRBD1. The CDR3 contains 16 residues. V lost 3 bases and J lost 0; bases outside the gene matches: 5. Germline-derived CDR1 and CDR2 are SNHLY and FYNNEI. CDR3 DNA: TGTGCCAGCAGTGACAGGGGGACGTACTCTGGAAACACCATATATTTT. It yields the protein CASSDRGTYSGNTIYF.

The chain links TRBV27 to TRBJ1-4; the D is unclear. V was pared by 0 bases and J by 4 bases, with 3 bases between. From germline, CDR1 is MNHEY and CDR2 SMNVEV (reference sequence). The CDR3 totals 13 residues. The CDR3 DNA follows: TGTGCCAGCAGTTTATCTTATAATGAAAAACTGTTTTTT. It yields the protein CASSLSYNEKLFF.

This sequence joins TRBV30 and TRBJ1-2; 7 nucleotides line up with TRBD1. This CDR3 comprises 13 residues. Trimming took 1 base from V and 5 from J; bases not matched to a gene: 4. Germline assignment: CDR1 GTSNPN and CDR2 SVGIG (reference sequence). CDR3: CAWSDRGLYGYTF. DNA for the CDR3: TGTGCCTGGAGTGACAGGGGTTTGTATGGCTACACCTTC.

V gene TRBV13 combines with J gene TRBJ2-3, with 12 bases that match TRBD2. Germline trimming cut 0 bases from V and 4 bases from J; bases unmatched to any gene: 2. This CDR3 spans 16 amino acids. The germline CDR1 and CDR2 sequences are PRHDT and FYEKMQ (reference sequence). CDR3 DNA sequence: TGTGCCAGCAGCTTAGGACTAGCGGGAGGTTCAGATACGCAGTATTTT. This codes for CASSLGLAGGSDTQYF.

The J gene is TRBJ2-7, the V gene TRBV12-5; no clear D. Germline V lookup: CDR1 LGHNT, CDR2 FRNRAP. Trimming left V 0 bases short and J 4 bases short, with 19 bases between. This CDR3 has 17 residues. CDR3: CASGLVPKQALSYEQYF. The DNA of the CDR3 is TGTGCTAGTGGTTTGGTCCCCAAGCAGGCCCTCTCTTACGAGCAGTACTTC.

For this clone: This sample also contains other DNA sequences that code for the same CDR3. The chain is built from TRBV7-2 and TRBJ1-6; the D gene is possibly TRBD1 (6 bases). V was cut by 0 bases and J by 9 bases, with 9 bases left in between. This CDR3 has 14 residues. The V gene's germline CDR1 is SGHTA and CDR2 FQGNSA. The CDR3 coding sequence is TGTGCCAGCAGCTTAGCGGGGGGCGGTTCACCCCTCCACTTT. Its protein is CASSLAGGGSPLHF.

Turning to this clone: This CDR3 is also generated by other DNA sequences in the sample. The chain links TRBV5-1 to TRBJ2-5, with 12 bases matching TRBD2. CDR3 size: 15 residues. The V and J ends lost 4 bases and 5 bases, in that order; junction bases with no gene match: 6. Germline-derived CDR1 and CDR2 are SGHRS and YFSETQ. The CDR3 sequence is CASSPTGTSGETQYF. The CDR3 coding sequence is TGCGCCAGCAGCCCTACCGGGACTAGCGGGGAGACCCAGTACTTC.

V gene TRBV11-1 combines with J gene TRBJ1-2; D is unclear. Trimming removed 2 bases from V and 0 bases from J, with 10 bases in between. This CDR3 contains 15 residues. Germline lookup yields CDR1 SGHAT and CDR2 FQDESV (reference sequence). CDR3 residues: CASSLNPTANYGYTF. The CDR3, as DNA: TGTGCCAGCAGCTTAAACCCCACAGCTAACTATGGCTACACCTTC.

The chain is built from TRBV4-1 and TRBJ2-1; 11 positions agree with TRBD2. The CDR3 sequence is 17 residues long. CDR1 is MGHRA and CDR2 is YSYEKL in the germline V gene. V lost 0 bases, J lost 4 bases, and 5 bases stayed unmatched. DNA of the CDR3: TGCGCCAGCAGCCAAGATAGCGGGGGGGAAAGGTACAATGAGCAGTTCTTC. Its translation: CASSQDSGGERYNEQFF.

This clone showed up just once. V gene TRBV2 combines with J gene TRBJ2-2; D assignment may be TRBD1 or TRBD2 (5 bases each). Germline V gives CDR1 SNHLY, CDR2 FYNNEI. Trimming removed 7 bases at V and 1 base at J, with 10 bases between. The CDR3 totals 14 residues. The CDR3 sequence is CASKQGENTGELFF. Here the CDR3 DNA reads TGTGCCAGCAAGCAGGGAGAGAACACCGGGGAGCTGTTTTTT. Based on the CDR3 plus reference TRBV2 and TRBJ2-2, the full variable domain is EPEVTQTPSHQVTQMGQEVILRCVPISNHLYFYWYRQILGQKVEFLVSFYNNEISEKSEIFDDQFSVERPDGSNFTLKIRSTKLEDSAMYFCASKQGENTGELFFGEGSRLTVL.

This chain joins TRBV11-2 and TRBJ2-2; D may be TRBD1 (6 bases). Germline CDR1 is SGHAT and CDR2 is FQNNGV. V was trimmed by 7 bases and J by 4 bases, leaving 16 bases between them. The CDR3 extends over 15 amino acids. DNA for the CDR3: TGTGCCAGCAAACGGATAGGACAGAGCACCGGGGAGCTGTTTTTT. It specifies CASKRIGQSTGELFF.

This chain links TRBV30 with TRBJ2-5, with D perhaps TRBD1 (5 bases). Germline loops: CDR1 GTSNPN, CDR2 SVGIG (reference sequence). CDR3 length equals 13 residues. Trimming cost V 1 base and J 0 bases, with 6 bases left between them. In DNA form, the CDR3 reads TGTGCCTGGAGTGGACAGTACCAAGAGACCCAGTACTTC. This gives the protein CAWSGQYQETQYF.

This sequence joins TRBV21-1 and TRBJ2-7. TRBV21-1 is a listed pseudogene. The CDR3 is 14 amino acids. CDR3 in amino acids: CASSKVGDHYEQYF. The DNA for the CDR3 is TGTGCCAGCAGCAAGGTGGGGGATCATTACGAGCAGTACTTC.

The V and J genes are TRBV5-1 and TRBJ2-5; no firm D call. Germline V gene data show CDR1 as SGHRS and CDR2 as YFSETQ. Trimming cost V 1 base and J 3 bases, with 7 bases left between them. This CDR3 is 13 amino acids long. The CDR3 bases are TGCGCCAGCAGCTTGCGGAAGGAAGAGACCCAGTACTTC. Translated, it gives CASSLRKEETQYF.

The rearrangement uses TRBV19 and TRBJ2-7; no clear D gene. CDR3 length equals 11 residues. Germline CDR1 is LNHDA and CDR2 is SQIVND (reference sequence). The ends were cut back, 6 bases at V and 4 bases at J, with 7 bases in the middle. The CDR3 region has the DNA TGTGCCAGTAGGGGCGGTTACGAGCAGTACTTC. This encodes CASRGGYEQYF.

The J gene is TRBJ2-2, the V gene TRBV5-1; the match to TRBD2 covers 8 bases. The CDR3 is made up of 16 amino acids. V dropped 4 bases and J dropped 3; count of bases not matched to a gene: 8. CDR1 and CDR2 from the germline V gene are SGHRS and YFSETQ. The chain's CDR3 is CASSQISGDYTGELFF. CDR3 in DNA: TGCGCCAGCAGCCAAATTAGCGGGGACTACACCGGGGAGCTGTTTTTT.

The V gene is TRBV6-6, the J gene TRBJ1-5; 7 bases are a match to TRBD1. Germline lookup yields CDR1 MNHNY and CDR2 SVGAGI (reference sequence). The CDR3 consists of 15 residues. The V and J ends lost 4 bases and 6 bases, in that order; junction bases with no gene match: 9. Written as DNA, the CDR3 is TGTGCCAGCAGTTGGGCCAGGGGGTCCCCTCAGCCCCAGCATTTT. Its translation: CASSWARGSPQPQHF.

This clone appeared a single time. This chain joins TRBV10-1 and TRBJ2-2; 9 positions match TRBD1. The CDR3 is made up of 15 amino acids. The V gene end was trimmed by 4 bases and the J gene end by 6 bases; junction bases not matched to a gene: 6. In germline, CDR1 is WNHNN, CDR2 SYGVQD (reference sequence). The CDR3 here is CASSVDRGVSGELFF. The CDR3 DNA follows: TGCGCCAGCAGTGTGGACAGGGGTGTCTCCGGGGAGCTGTTTTTT.

Here the CDR3 reads CASSPVWANTEAFF. CDR3 sequence (DNA): TGTGCCAGCAGCCCCGTCTGGGCTAACACTGAAGCTTTCTTT. This chain links TRBV6-1 with TRBJ1-1; D is uncertain. Per the germline V gene, CDR1 is MNHNS and CDR2 is SASEGT. V shed 6 bases and J shed 2 bases, with 13 bases lying between them. The CDR3 spans 14 residues.

The chain links TRBV6-6 to TRBJ2-7; D call uncertain. The germline gives CDR1 MNHNY, CDR2 SVGAGI (reference sequence). V was pared by 2 bases and J by 5 bases, with 7 bases between. This CDR3 is 12 amino acids long. The CDR3 loop reads CASSYKSHEQYF. Written as DNA, the CDR3 is TGTGCCAGCAGTTACAAGTCCCACGAGCAGTACTTC.

The chain is built from TRBV5-4 and TRBJ2-1; the D is unclear. V gave up 1 base and J gave up 9 bases, with 11 bases separating them. The CDR3 spans 13 residues. Per germline, CDR1 SGHNT and CDR2 YYREEE (reference sequence). CDR3 region: CASSLNSVGEQFF. The CDR3 DNA follows: TGTGCCAGCAGCTTGAATAGTGTGGGTGAGCAGTTCTTC. The complete variable domain, with remaining parts taken from reference TRBV5-4 and TRBJ2-1, reads ETGVTQSPTHLIKTRGQQVTLRCSSQSGHNTVSWYQQALGQGPQFIFQYYREEENGRGNFPPRFSGLQFPNYSSELNVNALELDDSALYLCASSLNSVGEQFFGPGTRLTVL.

The sample holds one count of this clone. The V call is TRBV5-6, the J call TRBJ2-1; D not resolved. The germline V gene has CDR1 SGHDT and CDR2 YYEEEE. The CDR3 covers 15 residues. V lost 3 bases to trimming and J lost 4 bases, with 14 bases between them. The CDR3 protein is CASSSWTSLYNEQFF. CDR3 DNA: TGTGCCAGCAGCTCGTGGACCTCCCTTTACAATGAGCAGTTCTTC.

The rearrangement uses TRBV5-1 and TRBJ1-3; perhaps TRBD1 as D (6 bases). V was clipped by 0 bases and J by 0 bases, with 10 bases between them. CDR1 and CDR2 from the germline V gene are SGHRS and YFSETQ. The CDR3 length is 16 residues. CDR3 protein: CASSLAGANSGNTIYF. Here the CDR3 DNA reads TGCGCCAGCAGCTTGGCGGGGGCCAACTCTGGAAACACCATATATTTT.

This chain links TRBV18 with TRBJ2-4; tentative D call: TRBD2 (5 bases). Germline-derived CDR1 and CDR2 are KGHSH and LQKENI. This CDR3 region has 16 residues. Trimming pared 5 bases from V and 0 bases from J, leaving 14 bases between. Here the CDR3 DNA reads TGTGCCAGCTCAATGGGAGCGCGATTAGCCAAAAACATTCAGTACTTC. Protein product: CASSMGARLAKNIQYF.

This clone has just one count. The chain joins TRBV11-3 to TRBJ2-2; D may be TRBD1 (5 bases). This CDR3 region has 14 residues. In germline, CDR1 is SGHNT, CDR2 YENEEA. The V and J ends lost 8 bases and 2 bases respectively, with 12 bases between them. The CDR3 DNA follows: TGTGCCAGCTCCCCGAGGACAAACACCGGGGAGCTGTTTTTT. Translating it yields CASSPRTNTGELFF.

The J gene is TRBJ1-5, the V gene TRBV28, with a tentative D call TRBD1 (6 bases). V gave up 8 bases and J gave up 7 bases, with 18 bases separating them. CDR1 and CDR2 from the germline V gene are MDHEN and SYDVKM. This CDR3 contains 14 residues. CDR3 sequence reads: CASAQDGGRQPQHF. The CDR3 region has the DNA TGTGCCAGCGCCCAAGACGGGGGGCGACAGCCCCAGCATTTT.

The chain couples TRBV21-1 to TRBJ2-7; TRBD2 is the table's D call and was not checked against the DNA. TRBV21-1 is flagged as a pseudogene. CDR3 length: 15 residues. The CDR3 coding sequence is TGTGCCAGCAGTCCAGGGCGGGAACTGGCCTACGAGCAGTACTTC. Encoded protein: CASSPGRELAYEQYF.

The J gene is TRBJ1-4, the V gene TRBV29-1; the D is unclear. V shed 4 bases and J shed 7 bases, with 10 bases lying between them. Germline CDR1 and CDR2: SQVTM and ANQGSEA. This CDR3 is built from 12 residues. The CDR3 protein is CSVGPGGEKLFF. CDR3 coding DNA: TGCAGCGTTGGTCCTGGCGGTGAAAAACTGTTTTTT.

The rearrangement uses TRBV27 and TRBJ1-2; a possible D gene is TRBD1 (5 bases). Trimming removed 1 base from V and 4 bases from J, with 19 bases in between. Germline CDR1 is MNHEY and CDR2 is SMNVEV (reference sequence). The CDR3 is 17 amino acids. CDR3 DNA sequence: TGTGCCAGCAGTTTATATGGGGGGGATCGGGCCTTCTATGGCTACACCTTC. Encoded protein: CASSLYGGDRAFYGYTF.

The J gene is TRBJ1-2, the V gene TRBV28; D unclear. The germline V and J ends were trimmed by 6 bases and 0 bases, with 8 bases remaining between them. CDR3 length equals 13 residues. CDR1 is MDHEN, CDR2 SYDVKM, per germline. The CDR3 sequence: CASRISSNYGYTF. CDR3 nucleotides: TGTGCCAGCAGGATTTCCTCTAACTATGGCTACACCTTC.